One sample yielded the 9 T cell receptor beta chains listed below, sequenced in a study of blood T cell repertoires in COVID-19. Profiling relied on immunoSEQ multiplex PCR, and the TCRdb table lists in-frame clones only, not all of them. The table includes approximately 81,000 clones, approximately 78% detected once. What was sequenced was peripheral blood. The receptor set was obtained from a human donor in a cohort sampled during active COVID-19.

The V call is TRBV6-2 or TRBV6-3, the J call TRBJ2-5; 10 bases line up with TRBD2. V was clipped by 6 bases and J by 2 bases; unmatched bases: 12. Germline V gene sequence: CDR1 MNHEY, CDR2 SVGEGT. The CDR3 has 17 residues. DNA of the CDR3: TGTGCCAGCAGCCACCCCCACTCTAGCGGGGGTCAAGAGACCCAGTACTTC. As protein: CASSHPHSSGGQETQYF.

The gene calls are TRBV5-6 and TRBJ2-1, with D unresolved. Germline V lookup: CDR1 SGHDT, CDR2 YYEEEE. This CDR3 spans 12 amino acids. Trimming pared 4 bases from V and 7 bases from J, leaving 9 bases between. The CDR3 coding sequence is TGTGCCAGCAGCCTGGCCGGGAATGAGCAGTTCTTC. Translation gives CASSLAGNEQFF.

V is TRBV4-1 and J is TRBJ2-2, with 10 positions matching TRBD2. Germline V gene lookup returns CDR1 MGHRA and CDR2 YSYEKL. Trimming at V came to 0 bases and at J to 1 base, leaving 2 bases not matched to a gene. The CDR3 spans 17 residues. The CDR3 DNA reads TGCGCCAGCAGCCAAGATTGGACTAGCGGGAACACCGGGGAGCTGTTTTTT. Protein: CASSQDWTSGNTGELFF.

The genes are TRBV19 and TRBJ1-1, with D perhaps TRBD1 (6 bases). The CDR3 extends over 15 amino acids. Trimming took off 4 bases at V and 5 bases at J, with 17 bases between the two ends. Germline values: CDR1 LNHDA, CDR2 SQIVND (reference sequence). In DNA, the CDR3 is TGTGCCAGTAGTACAACAGGGACCGTTCGTACTGAAGCTTTCTTT. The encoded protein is CASSTTGTVRTEAFF.

The CDR3 region has the DNA TGTGCCAGCAGCCAACGGTCTGGGGGCCTTCCCCTTTGGGGCACTGAAGCTTTCTTT. It specifies CASSQRSGGLPLWGTEAFF. The V call is TRBV3-1 (or the pseudogene TRBV3-2), the J call TRBJ1-1; tentatively, D is TRBD1 (6 bases). Trimming stripped 2 bases from V and 4 bases from J, with 26 bases between. Germline CDR1 reads LGHDT; CDR2 reads YNNKEL (reference sequence). This CDR3 has 19 amino acids.

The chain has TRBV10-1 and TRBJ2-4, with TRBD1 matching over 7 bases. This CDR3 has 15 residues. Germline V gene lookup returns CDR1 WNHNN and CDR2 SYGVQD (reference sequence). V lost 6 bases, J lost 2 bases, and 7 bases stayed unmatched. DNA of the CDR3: TGCGCCAGCAGCCCGGGACAGTCCCCCAAAAACATTCAGTACTTC. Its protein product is CASSPGQSPKNIQYF.

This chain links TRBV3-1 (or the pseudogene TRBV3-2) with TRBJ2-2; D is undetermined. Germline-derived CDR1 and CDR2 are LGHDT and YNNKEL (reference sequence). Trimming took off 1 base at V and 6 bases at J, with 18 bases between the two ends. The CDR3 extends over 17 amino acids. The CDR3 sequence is CASSQARRLTFAGELFF. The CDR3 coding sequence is TGTGCCAGCAGCCAAGCGAGGAGACTGACCTTCGCCGGGGAGCTGTTTTTT.

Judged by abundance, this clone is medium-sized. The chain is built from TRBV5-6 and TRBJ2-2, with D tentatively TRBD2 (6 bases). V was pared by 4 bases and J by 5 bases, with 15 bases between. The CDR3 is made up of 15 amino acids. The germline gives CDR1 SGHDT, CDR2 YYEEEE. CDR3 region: CASSPQTLATGELFF. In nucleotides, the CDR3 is TGTGCCAGCAGCCCGCAAACACTAGCAACCGGGGAGCTGTTTTTT.

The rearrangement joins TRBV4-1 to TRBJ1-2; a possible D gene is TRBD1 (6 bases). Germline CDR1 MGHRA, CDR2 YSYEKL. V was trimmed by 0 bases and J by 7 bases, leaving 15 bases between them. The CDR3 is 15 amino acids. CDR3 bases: TGCGCCAGCAGCCAAGAAGACAGGCGTCGAGGTGGCTACACCTTC. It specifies CASSQEDRRRGGYTF.